The 25 T cell receptor beta chains given below trace back to one sample, sequenced in a study of T cell responses to AZD1222 COVID-19 vaccine. Sequencing was performed with immunoSEQ multiplex PCR; in TCRdb, only in-frame clones are kept and a portion is missing. The top ten clones hold 5.2% of a sample with about 150,000 clones, roughly 89% of them seen once. The sequencing here drew on peripheral blood, taken on day 0 of AZD1222 vaccination. The receptors were sampled from an adult in good health.

The chain uses TRBV7-2 and TRBJ1-2, with 9 bases that match TRBD1. V trimming: 5 bases; J trimming: 7 bases; junction bases outside the gene matches: 17. This CDR3 has 17 amino acids. CDR1 is SGHTA and CDR2 is FQGNSA in the germline V gene. DNA for the CDR3: TGTGCCAGCAGCCCAGGGACAGGGCGGGCCCCTATACTTGGCTACACCTTC. This encodes CASSPGTGRAPILGYTF.

The chain has TRBV11-1 and TRBJ2-1; D gene uncertain. The germline CDR1 and CDR2 sequences are SGHAT and FQDESV (reference sequence). The ends were cut back, 3 bases at V and 7 bases at J, with 10 bases in the middle. This CDR3 is built from 13 residues. For the CDR3, the DNA is TGTGCCAGCAGCTTTGGGCCCGCAAATGAGCAGTTCTTC. Protein product: CASSFGPANEQFF.

The rearrangement uses TRBV5-6 and TRBJ1-5, with 8 positions matching TRBD1. The V and J ends lost 3 bases and 7 bases, in that order; junction bases with no gene match: 3. This CDR3 is 13 amino acids long. CDR1 and CDR2 (germline): SGHDT, YYEEEE. This CDR3 is CASSYTGGQPQHF. For the CDR3, the DNA is TGTGCCAGCAGCTATACAGGGGGACAGCCCCAGCATTTT.

This clone was observed a handful of times. Other DNA sequences from this sample encode an identical CDR3 as well. The CDR3 DNA follows: TGTGCCAGCTCGCCCACAGGAGACACTGAAGCTTTCTTT. Translated: CASSPTGDTEAFF. This chain joins TRBV18 and TRBJ1-1, with D perhaps TRBD1 (5 bases). The V end lost 6 bases, the J end lost 3 bases, and 11 bases lay between the germline ends. Germline lookup yields CDR1 KGHSH and CDR2 LQKENI. This CDR3 contains 13 residues.

The chain employs TRBV13 and TRBJ1-1; no firm D call. V lost 2 bases, J lost 3 bases, and 13 bases lay in between. This CDR3 has 15 residues. The V gene's germline CDR1 is PRHDT and CDR2 FYEKMQ (reference sequence). This CDR3 reads CASSLRVRSDTEAFF. In DNA form, the CDR3 reads TGTGCCAGCAGCTTACGGGTTAGGTCGGACACTGAAGCTTTCTTT.

CDR3 in DNA: TGCGCCAGCAGCTTGGCAAGAGGAACTGGAAACACCATATATTTT. Protein: CASSLARGTGNTIYF. This rearrangement joins TRBV5-1 to TRBJ1-3; D not certain. Trimming shortened V by 0 bases and J by 2 bases, and 9 bases separated the two germline ends. This CDR3 is 15 amino acids long. Germline CDR1 reads SGHRS; CDR2 reads YFSETQ.

The chain employs TRBV5-1 and TRBJ2-3; the D gene is possibly TRBD1 (5 bases). Germline lookup yields CDR1 SGHRS and CDR2 YFSETQ. The V and J ends lost 4 bases and 3 bases respectively, with 15 bases between them. The CDR3 loop spans 15 amino acids. CDR3 bases: TGCGCCAGCAGCCTACAGGATACCCGAACAGATACGCAGTATTTT. The encoded protein is CASSLQDTRTDTQYF.

The chain couples TRBV5-6 to TRBJ2-7; no firm D call. Trimming removed 2 bases from V and 4 bases from J, with 7 bases in between. CDR1 is SGHDT, CDR2 YYEEEE, per germline. The CDR3 spans 12 residues. The DNA of the CDR3 is TGTGCCAGCAGCTTAGGAGCTTACGAGCAGTACTTC. It encodes CASSLGAYEQYF.

The chain has TRBV6-5 and TRBJ2-1; tentative D call: TRBD2 (6 bases). The CDR3 consists of 14 residues. Trimming cost V 7 bases and J 8 bases, with 18 bases left between them. From germline, CDR1 is MNHEY and CDR2 SVGAGI. The DNA for the CDR3 is TGTGCCAGCACTCGGATTAGCGGCTCGGATGAGCAGTTCTTC. This gives the protein CASTRISGSDEQFF.

The chain links TRBV19 to TRBJ2-1, with D tentatively TRBD1 (5 bases). Trimming cost V 3 bases and J 1 base, with 10 bases left between them. This CDR3 has 15 amino acids. Per the germline V gene, CDR1 is LNHDA and CDR2 is SQIVND (reference sequence). CDR3 nucleotide sequence: TGTGCCAGTAGTATCCAGGGAAGTTCCTACAATGAGCAGTTCTTC. This gives the protein CASSIQGSSYNEQFF. The complete variable domain, with remaining parts taken from reference TRBV19 and TRBJ2-1, reads DGGITQSPKYLFRKEGQNVTLSCEQNLNHDAMYWYRQDPGQGLRLIYYSQIVNDFQKGDIAEGYSVSREKKESFPLTVTSAQKNPTAFYLCASSIQGSSYNEQFFGPGTRLTVL.

CDR3 sequence: CASSYRGSPLHF. As DNA, the CDR3 is TGTGCCAGCAGTTATAGGGGATCACCCCTCCACTTT. V gene TRBV7-2 combines with J gene TRBJ1-6; D perhaps matches TRBD1 (5 bases). Germline CDR1 and CDR2: SGHTA and FQGNSA. V gave up 6 bases and J gave up 10 bases, with 10 bases separating them. CDR3 size: 12 residues.

This chain connects TRBV24-1 to TRBJ1-4, with 12 bases lining up with TRBD1. CDR1 and CDR2 (germline): KGHDR, SFDVKD. Trimming removed 6 bases from V and 4 bases from J; junction bases left unmatched: 11. The CDR3 consists of 18 residues. The CDR3 sequence is CATSSTPGQGAFNEKLFF. The CDR3 DNA reads as TGTGCCACCAGTTCGACACCGGGACAGGGGGCGTTTAATGAAAAACTGTTTTTT.

The rearrangement uses TRBV19 and TRBJ1-6, with D perhaps matching TRBD1 (5 bases). Between the trimmed V and J ends, which lost 7 bases and 8 bases, there was a span of 12 bases. This CDR3 region has 13 residues. Germline CDR1 LNHDA, CDR2 SQIVND (reference sequence). This CDR3 is CASKRGGDSPLHF. The CDR3 DNA sequence: TGTGCCAGTAAAAGGGGTGGCGATTCACCCCTCCACTTT.

This clone has only one observation. The rearrangement uses TRBV5-1 and TRBJ2-3; D ambiguous. Deletions cut 0 bases from V and 0 bases from J, with 14 bases between. This CDR3 is built from 17 residues. Germline V gene data show CDR1 as SGHRS and CDR2 as YFSETQ. DNA for the CDR3: TGCGCCAGCAGCTTGGGGGTAACAGCGACTAGCACAGATACGCAGTATTTT. This codes for CASSLGVTATSTDTQYF.

The chain employs TRBV7-9 and TRBJ2-7; 7 nucleotides match TRBD1. Germline values: CDR1 SEHNR, CDR2 FQNEAQ (reference sequence). This CDR3 is 14 amino acids long. J gave up 2 bases and V 4 bases, and 5 bases lay outside the gene matches. This CDR3 is CASSSPGQPYEQYF. The CDR3 coding sequence is TGTGCCAGCAGCTCCCCGGGACAGCCCTACGAGCAGTACTTC.

The chain employs TRBV5-4 and TRBJ2-7; D possibly corresponds to TRBD2 (6 bases). Per germline, CDR1 SGHNT and CDR2 YYREEE (reference sequence). The CDR3 has 12 residues. Trimming stripped 1 base from V and 6 bases from J, with 8 bases between. The CDR3 nucleotides read TGTGCCAGCAGCTTGACTAGCAGCGAGCAGTACTTC. As protein: CASSLTSSEQYF.

This clone was picked up one time. This sequence joins TRBV12-3 or TRBV12-4 and TRBJ2-1; D ambiguous. With 6 bases removed from V and 5 bases from J, the gap between germline ends came to 5 bases. The CDR3 runs to 11 residues. This CDR3 is CASSPHNEQFF. The CDR3 region has the DNA TGTGCCAGCAGCCCCCACAATGAGCAGTTCTTC.

This sequence joins TRBV28 and TRBJ1-3, with TRBD1 identical over 7 bases. The CDR3 extends over 14 amino acids. In germline, CDR1 is MDHEN, CDR2 SYDVKM. With V trimmed by 7 bases and J by 6 bases, 9 bases remained unmatched. The CDR3 bases are TGTGCCAGCAAACAGGGGCTCACGGAAAACACCATATATTTT. It is translated as CASKQGLTENTIYF.

The chain combines TRBV7-3 with TRBJ1-1; D call uncertain. The germline CDR1 and CDR2 sequences are SGHTA and FQGTGA. V lost 4 bases, J lost 3 bases, and 9 bases lay in between. The CDR3 sequence is 13 residues long. The CDR3 region is CASSSQVHTEAFF. The CDR3 nucleotides read TGTGCCAGCAGCTCCCAGGTTCACACTGAAGCTTTCTTT.

The chain joins TRBV18 to TRBJ2-1; D ambiguous. The CDR3 runs 14 residues. The V gene lost 2 bases and the J gene lost 2 bases, with 7 bases spanning the gap. Germline values: CDR1 KGHSH, CDR2 LQKENI. The CDR3 DNA reads TGTGCCAGCTCACCATTCCGGACCTACAATGAGCAGTTCTTC. Its translation: CASSPFRTYNEQFF.

The chain recombines TRBV18 with TRBJ1-5; 8 bases align to TRBD1. This CDR3 spans 14 amino acids. With V trimmed by 5 bases and J by 6 bases, 6 bases remained unmatched. Germline V lookup: CDR1 KGHSH, CDR2 LQKENI. CDR3 nucleotides: TGTGCCAGCTCAGTGGACAGGGCGATTCAGCCCCAGCATTTT. Its protein product is CASSVDRAIQPQHF.

The chain has TRBV2 and TRBJ1-1; the D is unclear. This CDR3 is built from 11 residues. Per the germline V gene, CDR1 is SNHLY and CDR2 is FYNNEI. The ends were cut back, 5 bases at V and 5 bases at J, with 6 bases in the middle. CDR3 residues: CASSSMTEAFF. CDR3 nucleotide sequence: TGTGCCAGCAGTTCCATGACTGAAGCTTTCTTT.

The chain combines TRBV18 with TRBJ2-7, with TRBD1 as a possible D gene (6 bases). CDR3 length equals 15 residues. V shed 3 bases and J shed 5 bases, with 17 bases lying between them. Germline CDR1 KGHSH, CDR2 LQKENI. The CDR3 region is CASSPGRGESNEQYF. The CDR3 DNA reads as TGTGCCAGCTCACCTGGCAGGGGTGAGTCTAACGAGCAGTACTTC.

The chain recombines TRBV7-2 with TRBJ1-2; 8 nucleotides align to TRBD1. Germline V gene data show CDR1 as SGHTA and CDR2 as FQGNSA. V shed 5 bases and J 7 bases; nucleotides not matched to a gene: 6. This CDR3 is built from 13 residues. As DNA, the CDR3 is TGTGCCAGCAGCCGAGAGACAGGGGTTGGCTACACCTTC. Amino acid sequence: CASSRETGVGYTF.

The J gene is TRBJ1-3, the V gene TRBV4-2; 7 bases are a match to TRBD1. This CDR3 spans 14 amino acids. V shed 3 bases and J 4 bases; nucleotides not matched to a gene: 3. CDR1 LGHNA and CDR2 YNFKEQ come from the germline V gene. This CDR3 reads CASSQTGTGNTIYF. CDR3 nucleotides: TGTGCCAGCAGCCAGACAGGGACCGGAAACACCATATATTTT.